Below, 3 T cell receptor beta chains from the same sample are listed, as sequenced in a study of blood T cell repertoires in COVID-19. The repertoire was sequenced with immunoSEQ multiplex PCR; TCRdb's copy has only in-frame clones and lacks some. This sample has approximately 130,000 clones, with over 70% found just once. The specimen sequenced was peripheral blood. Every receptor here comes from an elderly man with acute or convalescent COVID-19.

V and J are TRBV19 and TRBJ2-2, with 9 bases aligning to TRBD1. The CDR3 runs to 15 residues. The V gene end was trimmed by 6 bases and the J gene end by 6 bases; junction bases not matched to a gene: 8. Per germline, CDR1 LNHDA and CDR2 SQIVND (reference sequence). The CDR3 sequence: CASRARDREAGELFF. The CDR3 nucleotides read TGTGCCAGTAGAGCCCGGGACAGGGAGGCCGGGGAGCTGTTTTTT.

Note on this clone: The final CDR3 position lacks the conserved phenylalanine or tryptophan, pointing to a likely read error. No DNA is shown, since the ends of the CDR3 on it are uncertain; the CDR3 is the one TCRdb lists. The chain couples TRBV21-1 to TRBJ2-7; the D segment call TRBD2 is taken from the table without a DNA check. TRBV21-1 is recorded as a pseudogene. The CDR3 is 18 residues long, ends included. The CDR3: CASSKGTSGGSKFLRAVL.

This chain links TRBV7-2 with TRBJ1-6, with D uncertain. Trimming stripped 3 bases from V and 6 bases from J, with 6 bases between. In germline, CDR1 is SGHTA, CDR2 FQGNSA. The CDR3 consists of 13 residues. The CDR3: CASSFGSNSPLHF. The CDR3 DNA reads TGTGCCAGCAGCTTTGGCAGTAATTCACCCCTCCACTTT.